Here is one T cell receptor beta chain with its context. These data originate in a study of blood T cell repertoires in COVID-19. Overall study: From T cells, B-cell-depleted T cells, or PBMCs came the material, which was cDNA or gDNA.

Original methodology: Estimation of nucleated cell counts was performed using reference gene primer amplification. Assay: immunoSEQ multiplex PCR; the TCRdb copy retains only in-frame clones and omits some. V and J calls and clone size are copied from that table; D and trimming were computed from the DNA. The top ten hold around 7.9% of the sample, which has under 250,000 clones, 80% to 90% seen once. The CDR3 runs to 14 residues. CDR1 is SGHTA and CDR2 is FQGNSA in the germline V gene. The V end was cut by 5 bases, the J end by 6 bases, with 13 bases between. The chain uses TRBV7-2 and TRBJ2-2; maybe TRBD1 (5 bases). The sample comprised peripheral blood. This receptor was obtained from a man aged 40-49 years with active or convalescent COVID-19. In DNA, the CDR3 is TGTGCCAGCAGCCCGCAACCGACAGCCGGGGAGCTGTTTTTT. Protein product: CASSPQPTAGELFF.